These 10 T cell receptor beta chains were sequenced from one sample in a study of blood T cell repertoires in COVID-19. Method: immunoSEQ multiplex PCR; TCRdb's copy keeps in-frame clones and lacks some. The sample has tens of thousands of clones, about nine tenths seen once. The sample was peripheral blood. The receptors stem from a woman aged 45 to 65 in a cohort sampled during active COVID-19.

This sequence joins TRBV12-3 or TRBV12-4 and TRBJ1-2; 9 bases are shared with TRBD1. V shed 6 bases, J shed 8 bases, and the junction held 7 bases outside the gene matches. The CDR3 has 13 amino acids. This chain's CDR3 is CASSPTGGDGYTF. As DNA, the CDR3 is TGTGCCAGCAGCCCCACAGGGGGCGACGGCTACACCTTC.

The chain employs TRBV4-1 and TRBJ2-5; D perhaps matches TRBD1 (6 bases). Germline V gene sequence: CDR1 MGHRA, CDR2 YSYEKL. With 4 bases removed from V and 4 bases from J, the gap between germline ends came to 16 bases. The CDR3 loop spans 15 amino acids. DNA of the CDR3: TGCGCCAGCAGCCCGACCGGACAGAGCCTAGAGACCCAGTACTTC. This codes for CASSPTGQSLETQYF.

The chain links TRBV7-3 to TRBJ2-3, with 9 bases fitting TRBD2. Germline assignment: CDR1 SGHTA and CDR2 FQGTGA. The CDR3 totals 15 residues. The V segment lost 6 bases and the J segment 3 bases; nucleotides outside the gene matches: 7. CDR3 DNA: TGTGCCAGCAGTTCCGGGACTAGCCTAACAGATACGCAGTATTTT. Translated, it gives CASSSGTSLTDTQYF.

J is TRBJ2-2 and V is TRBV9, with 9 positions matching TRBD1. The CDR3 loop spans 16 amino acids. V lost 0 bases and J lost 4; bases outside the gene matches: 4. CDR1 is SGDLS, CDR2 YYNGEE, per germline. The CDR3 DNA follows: TGTGCCAGCAGCGTAGGGGGACAGGGACGCACCGGGGAGCTGTTTTTT. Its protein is CASSVGGQGRTGELFF.

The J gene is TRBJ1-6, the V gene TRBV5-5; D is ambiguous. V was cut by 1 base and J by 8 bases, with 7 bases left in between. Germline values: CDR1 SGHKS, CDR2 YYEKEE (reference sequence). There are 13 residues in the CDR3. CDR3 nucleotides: TGTGCCAGCAGCTTGATTGAGTATTCACCCCTCCACTTT. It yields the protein CASSLIEYSPLHF.

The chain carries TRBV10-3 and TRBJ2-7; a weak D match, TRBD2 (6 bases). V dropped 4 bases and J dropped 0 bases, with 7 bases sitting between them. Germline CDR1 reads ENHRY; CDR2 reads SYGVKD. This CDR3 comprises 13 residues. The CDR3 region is CAISVEGSYEQYF. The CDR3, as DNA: TGTGCCATCAGTGTGGAGGGCTCCTACGAGCAGTACTTC.

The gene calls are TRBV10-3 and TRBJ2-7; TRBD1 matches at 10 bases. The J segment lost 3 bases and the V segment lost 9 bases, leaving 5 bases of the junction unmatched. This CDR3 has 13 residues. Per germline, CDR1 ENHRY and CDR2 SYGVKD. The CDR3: CAIQTGGGYEQYF. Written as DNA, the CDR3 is TGTGCCATACAGACAGGGGGCGGCTACGAGCAGTACTTC.

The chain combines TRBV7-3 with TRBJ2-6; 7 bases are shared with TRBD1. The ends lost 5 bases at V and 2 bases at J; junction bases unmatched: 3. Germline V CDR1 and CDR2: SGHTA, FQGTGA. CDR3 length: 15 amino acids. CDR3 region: CASSRTGAGANVLTF. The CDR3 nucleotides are TGTGCCAGCAGCAGAACAGGGGCTGGGGCCAACGTCCTGACTTTC.

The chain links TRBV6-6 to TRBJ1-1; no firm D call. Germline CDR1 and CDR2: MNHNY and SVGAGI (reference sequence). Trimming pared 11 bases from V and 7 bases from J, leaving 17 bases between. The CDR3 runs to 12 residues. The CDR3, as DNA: TGTGCCGCCAAAGTCGGTGAACTTGAAGCTTTCTTT. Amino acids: CAAKVGELEAFF.

CDR3 sequence (DNA): TGCGCCAGCAGCCCCGACGCCGCAGGGGAGAGTGGCTACACCTTC. Amino acids: CASSPDAAGESGYTF. The rearrangement joins TRBV5-1 to TRBJ1-2; maybe TRBD1 (6 bases). CDR3 length: 15 amino acids. Germline V lookup: CDR1 SGHRS, CDR2 YFSETQ. V lost 4 bases and J 7 bases, leaving 20 bases between the germline ends.